A single sample gave rise to the 15 T cell receptor beta chains below, sequenced in a study of T-cell reconstitution after alpha-beta-depleted transplantation in children. Unique molecular identifiers were built into the TCRbeta library. TCRdb passed the PCR reads through MiXCR, listing each CDR3 protein once. The table records over 150,000 distinct CDR3 sequences, more than 6.5% of them present only once. Source: PBMCs from the stem cell graft donor, taken from the stem cell graft. The origin of the receptors is a human donor who donated a stem cell graft to a child with Wiskott-Aldrich syndrome.

The CDR3 loop is CASLGGDGQPQHF. The CDR3 DNA is TGTGCCAGCCTGGGGGGGGACGGGCAGCCCCAGCATTTT. The chain uses TRBV6-6 and TRBJ1-5; D is possibly TRBD1 (5 bases). In germline, CDR1 is MNHNY, CDR2 SVGAGI (reference sequence). Trimming took off 8 bases at V and 7 bases at J, with 15 bases between the two ends. There are 13 residues in the CDR3.

This clonotype was recorded at least ten times. CDR3: CAISDGGSGDEGEAFF. The CDR3 nucleotides are TGTGCCATCAGTGACGGGGGTAGTGGGGATGAGGGTGAAGCTTTCTTT. This chain links TRBV10-3 with TRBJ1-1; D is perhaps TRBD1 (5 bases). Germline lookup yields CDR1 ENHRY and CDR2 SYGVKD. V gave up 3 bases and J gave up 7 bases, with 21 bases separating them. The CDR3 is 16 residues long.

The J gene is TRBJ2-3, the V gene TRBV7-3; TRBD2 agrees at 15 bases. Germline trimming cut 0 bases from V and 2 bases from J; bases unmatched to any gene: 12. Germline CDR1 and CDR2: SGHTA and FQGTGA. The CDR3 is made up of 21 amino acids. The CDR3 DNA reads TGTGCCAGCAGCTTAACCCCTCGGACTAGCGGGAGGGAATACTCCACAGATACGCAGTATTTT. Translated, it gives CASSLTPRTSGREYSTDTQYF.

This clonotype came up many times. The chain has TRBV7-9 and TRBJ2-7; 14 nucleotides align to TRBD2. The CDR3 sequence is 15 residues long. The germline V gene encodes CDR1 SEHNR and CDR2 FQNEAQ (reference sequence). The V segment lost 3 bases and the J segment 2 bases; nucleotides outside the gene matches: 0. The CDR3 coding sequence is TGTGCCAGCAGCTTGACTAGCGGGGGGGCCTACGAGCAGTACTTC. Translation: CASSLTSGGAYEQYF. Using reference TRBV7-9 and TRBJ2-7 for the parts outside the CDR3, the full variable domain is DTGVSQNPRHKITKRGQNVTFRCDPISEHNRLYWYRQTLGQGPEFLTYFQNEAQLEKSRLLSDRFSAERPKGSFSTLEIQRTEQGDSAMYLCASSLTSGGAYEQYFGPGTRLTVT.

Only a few counts were recorded for this clonotype. This chain uses TRBV7-8 with TRBJ2-7, with 8 bases that match TRBD1. V gave up 1 base and J gave up 5 bases; unmatched junction bases: 7. CDR1 and CDR2 from the germline V gene are SGHVS and FQNEAQ. The CDR3 loop spans 15 amino acids. Here the CDR3 reads CASSLGQGARDEQYF. The CDR3 region has the DNA TGTGCCAGCAGCTTAGGGCAGGGGGCTAGGGACGAGCAGTACTTC.

This clonotype came up many times. The chain couples TRBV5-6 to TRBJ2-3; 8 bases agree with TRBD1. The germline gives CDR1 SGHDT, CDR2 YYEEEE. The length of the CDR3 is 13 residues. J was trimmed by 3 bases and V by 6 bases; bases with no gene match: 3. CDR3 coding DNA: TGTGCCAGCATTGGGGACAGGACAGATACGCAGTATTTT. Encoded protein: CASIGDRTDTQYF.

For this clonotype: It is unclear where the CDR3 begins or ends on the DNA, so no DNA is shown, and the CDR3 is as TCRdb lists it. J is TRBJ2-5 and V is TRBV11-2; TRBD1 is taken as the D call from the table, unchecked against the DNA. The CDR3 has 16 residues if both end residues are counted. The germline V gene encodes CDR1 SGHAT and CDR2 FQNNGV. The chain's CDR3 is CASSSAQEFFGETQYF.

V usage is TRBV18 and J usage is TRBJ1-5, with 8 bases lining up with TRBD1. Germline V gene sequence: CDR1 KGHSH, CDR2 LQKENI. The CDR3 spans 15 residues. V lost 5 bases, J lost 0 bases, and 3 bases stayed unmatched. CDR3 coding DNA: TGTGCCAGCTCAGAAGACAGGGGTAGCAATCAGCCCCAGCATTTT. Translation: CASSEDRGSNQPQHF.

Ten or more counts support this clonotype. J is TRBJ2-7 and V is TRBV2; D tentatively reads TRBD1 or TRBD2 (6 bases each). V was pared by 3 bases and J by 3 bases, with 21 bases between. The CDR3 sequence is 17 residues long. Germline V gene sequence: CDR1 SNHLY, CDR2 FYNNEI. The CDR3 region has the DNA TGTGCCAGCAGTGAGAGGGGACTGGGGGACACCAACTACGAGCAGTACTTC. This gives the protein CASSERGLGDTNYEQYF.

This clonotype was counted ten times or more. The genes are TRBV20-1 and TRBJ2-7, with TRBD1 matching over 11 bases. The CDR3 is made up of 13 amino acids. In germline, CDR1 is DFQATT, CDR2 SNEGSKA (reference sequence). J was trimmed by 4 bases and V by 6 bases; bases with no gene match: 5. The CDR3 nucleotides are TGCAGTGCCCCATGGGACAGGGGGTACGAGCAGTACTTC. Translation: CSAPWDRGYEQYF.

This clonotype was found many times. CDR3 region: CASSYSTAGYQPQHF. The CDR3 DNA sequence: TGTGCCAGCAGTTACTCGACGGCAGGGTACCAGCCCCAGCATTTT. V is TRBV6-5 and J is TRBJ1-5; D perhaps matches TRBD1 (5 bases). CDR3 size: 15 residues. V lost 0 bases to trimming and J lost 7 bases, with 13 bases between them. The germline V gene encodes CDR1 MNHEY and CDR2 SVGAGI.

This chain links TRBV20-1 with TRBJ2-1; 8 positions agree with TRBD2. CDR1 is DFQATT, CDR2 SNEGSKA, per germline (reference sequence). CDR3 size: 17 residues. Here the CDR3 reads CSCGGGVAGKGRNEQFF. In DNA form, the CDR3 reads TGCAGCTGTGGGGGCGGGGTAGCGGGGAAAGGGAGGAATGAGCAGTTCTTC.

This clonotype was picked up many times. This chain links TRBV5-6 with TRBJ1-2, with D perhaps matching TRBD1 (6 bases). V lost 0 bases, J lost 5 bases, and 8 bases lay in between. This CDR3 is built from 13 residues. Germline V gives CDR1 SGHDT, CDR2 YYEEEE. In nucleotides, the CDR3 is TGTGCCAGCAGCTTGGCCAGGGGATATGGCTACACCTTC. Its protein is CASSLARGYGYTF.

This sequence joins TRBV5-5 and TRBJ1-4; maybe TRBD1 (6 bases). Trimming took off 2 bases at V and 1 base at J, with 12 bases between the two ends. Per germline, CDR1 SGHKS and CDR2 YYEKEE (reference sequence). This CDR3 spans 16 amino acids. The CDR3 region is CASSLRGAVTNEKLFF. CDR3 nucleotides: TGTGCCAGCAGCTTAAGGGGGGCCGTAACTAATGAAAAACTGTTTTTT.

This clonotype was counted many times. J is TRBJ1-5 and V is TRBV7-2; 11 positions match TRBD1. The junction had 7 bases not matched to a gene; V was cut back by 6 bases and J by 6 bases. Germline lookup yields CDR1 SGHTA and CDR2 FQGNSA. CDR3 size: 15 residues. CDR3 coding DNA: TGTGCCAGCAGTCCCGGACAGGGGGCAGGTCAGCCCCAGCATTTT. It encodes CASSPGQGAGQPQHF.